This is a list of T cell receptor beta chains from one sample in a study of identical twins. TCRdb re-derived calls from the 5' RACE reads in MiXCR, one entry per CDR3 protein. The table includes more than 1.5 million distinct CDR3 sequences, under 35% detected once. Sequencing was performed on cord blood. The receptor set was obtained from a newborn girl in good health. CDR3s include the opening cysteine and the closing phenylalanine or tryptophan. Each record gives: D gene, V gene, J gene, clone size, CDR3 protein, CDR3 DNA. A D gene is named only where the DNA matches it firmly. Only part of the rows carry a size: once, few, many, or a class if the clone is expanded.

>-|TRBV27|TRBJ1-1|-
CASRPEAFF
TGTGCCAGCAGGCCTGAAGCTTTCTTT
>-|TRBV11-2|TRBJ2-1|many
CASSLGTYEQFF
TGTGCCAGCAGCTTAGGGACCTATGAGCAGTTCTTC
>-|TRBV21-1|TRBJ2-5|-
CASSKNPRAVQETQYF
TGTGCCAGCAGCAAAAATCCGAGGGCGGTCCAAGAGACCCAGTACTTC
>TRBD2|TRBV20-1|TRBJ2-3|many
CSATRPKAGSDTQYF
TGCAGTGCAACCAGACCCAAAGCGGGATCCGATACGCAGTATTTT
>-|TRBV20-1|TRBJ2-1|-
CSARPKGEQFF
TGCAGTGCTAGGCCAAAGGGGGAGCAGTTCTTC
>-|TRBV27|TRBJ2-7|-
CASSRMAGLGYEQYF
TGTGCCAGCAGCCGAATGGCAGGGTTGGGCTACGAGCAGTACTTC
>-|TRBV6-1|TRBJ1-4|-
CASSEAQRRKLFF
TGTGCCAGCAGTGAAGCTCAGCGACGAAAACTGTTTTTT
>TRBD1|TRBV6-6|TRBJ2-5|few
CASMRTRDRGGETQYF
TGTGCCAGCATGAGGACCCGGGACAGGGGCGGAGAGACCCAGTACTTC
>TRBD2|TRBV20-1|TRBJ2-3|-
CSARAAGLAGAGDTQYF
TGCAGTGCTAGAGCGGCGGGGCTAGCGGGAGCGGGAGATACGCAGTATTTT
>-|TRBV6-5|TRBJ2-7|many
CASTSRGGTYEQYF
TGTGCCAGCACTTCCCGAGGGGGAACCTACGAGCAGTACTTC
>TRBD2|TRBV12-3/TRBV12-4|TRBJ2-3|-
CASSQSTSVAPDTQYF
TGTGCCAGCAGCCAGAGTACTAGCGTGGCCCCCGATACGCAGTATTTT
>TRBD2|TRBV2|TRBJ2-7|few
CASSARLAGLHEQYF
TGTGCCAGCAGTGCTAGACTAGCGGGGCTACACGAGCAGTACTTC
>-|TRBV27|TRBJ1-1|-
CASRARPGEAFF
TGTGCCAGCAGGGCTCGACCCGGTGAAGCTTTCTTT
>-|TRBV9|TRBJ1-1|few
CASSVSSEFTEAFF
TGTGCCAGCAGCGTATCTAGCGAATTTACTGAAGCTTTCTTT
>-|TRBV29-1|TRBJ2-1|-
CSVERNSYNEQFF
TGCAGCGTTGAGAGAAACTCCTACAATGAGCAGTTCTTC
>-|TRBV28|TRBJ2-7|-
CASSLARVLDEQYF
TGTGCCAGCAGTTTAGCCAGGGTACTCGACGAGCAGTACTTC
>-|TRBV29-1|TRBJ1-2|-
CSVDWETNYSYTF
TGCAGCGTTGATTGGGAAACTAACTATAGCTACACCTTC
>-|TRBV5-6|TRBJ1-1|-
CASSFVGRRAPTNTEAFF
TGTGCCAGCAGCTTCGTCGGGAGGAGGGCTCCCACGAACACTGAAGCTTTCTTT